This T cell receptor (beta chain) comes out of a study of glioma-infiltrating T cells after dendritic cell vaccination. Regarding time point: after dendritic cell vaccination, including at tumor progression/relapse. From germline, CDR1 is SGHRS and CDR2 YFSETQ. This CDR3 is 17 amino acids long. V gave up 1 base and J gave up 2 bases; unmatched junction bases: 8. Profiling relied on immunoSEQ multiplex PCR, and the TCRdb table lists in-frame clones only, not all of them. The data hold some 99,000 clones, with 65% to 85% observed a single time. The sequences come from blood, collected after dendritic cell vaccination. J is TRBJ2-5 and V is TRBV5-1, with 10 bases lining up with TRBD1. This receptor was taken from a human donor with glioblastoma. The CDR3 region is CASSLFLGQGFQETQYF. In DNA form, the CDR3 reads TGCGCCAGCAGCTTGTTTCTGGGACAGGGGTTTCAAGAGACCCAGTACTTC.